The 29 T cell receptor beta chains below were found in one sample sequenced in a study of OX40 agonist ivuxolimab in advanced cancers. Libraries were prepared by immunoSEQ multiplex PCR; TCRdb keeps only in-frame clonotypes and omits some of them. Seen here are 50,000 to 75,000 clones, 85% to 90% observed once, and the top ten hold 14%. This specimen was CD4+ or CD8+ T cells sorted from blood, taken in a trial of the OX40 agonist ivuxolimab. Source of these receptors: an adult with an advanced solid tumor such as melanoma, head and neck, liver or kidney cancer.

The CDR3 is CAWTITSGANVLTF. Written as DNA, the CDR3 is TGTGCCTGGACCATCACCTCTGGGGCCAACGTCCTGACTTTC. The chain has TRBV30 and TRBJ2-6; no firm D call. This CDR3 is built from 14 residues. Germline lookup yields CDR1 GTSNPN and CDR2 SVGIG (reference sequence). Trimming removed 4 bases from V and 0 bases from J, with 7 bases in between. The entire variable domain, with the rest obtained from reference TRBV30 and TRBJ2-6, is as follows: SQTIHQWPATLVQPVGSPLSLECTVEGTSNPNLYWYRQAAGRGLQLLFYSVGIGQISSEVPQNLSASRPQDRQFILSSKKLLLSDSGFYLCAWTITSGANVLTFGAGSRLTVL.

The chain recombines TRBV30 with TRBJ2-2; D remains ambiguous. CDR3 length: 14 amino acids. The V end lost 1 base, the J end lost 2 bases, and 8 bases lay between the germline ends. Germline-derived CDR1 and CDR2 are GTSNPN and SVGIG (reference sequence). The CDR3 loop reads CAWSGAANTGELFF. CDR3 coding DNA: TGTGCCTGGAGTGGAGCAGCTAACACCGGGGAGCTGTTTTTT.

The gene calls are TRBV10-1 and TRBJ1-5, with no clear D. Germline lookup yields CDR1 WNHNN and CDR2 SYGVQD (reference sequence). Deletions cut 2 bases from V and 1 base from J, with 3 bases between. The CDR3 extends over 13 amino acids. The CDR3 region is CASSEGSNQPQHF. CDR3 DNA: TGCGCCAGCAGTGAGGGCAGCAATCAGCCCCAGCATTTT.

V and J are TRBV7-8 and TRBJ2-7, with a weak D call TRBD1 (5 bases). Trimming shortened V by 5 bases and J by 3 bases, and 14 bases separated the two germline ends. The V gene's germline CDR1 is SGHVS and CDR2 FQNEAQ. CDR3 length equals 14 residues. CDR3 bases: TGTGCCAGCAGCCTTCTGGGGCCAAGCTACGAGCAGTACTTC. Amino acid sequence: CASSLLGPSYEQYF.

The count of this clone is one. The chain has TRBV30 and TRBJ1-2; D not resolved. Trimming took 2 bases from V and 8 from J, leaving 9 bases between them. The CDR3 is made up of 11 amino acids. Germline-derived CDR1 and CDR2 are GTSNPN and SVGIG (reference sequence). The CDR3 loop is CAWSPYPGYTF. CDR3 coding DNA: TGTGCCTGGAGTCCTTATCCGGGCTACACCTTC.

CDR3 amino acids: CAWVLAGVDEQFF. CDR3 DNA: TGTGCCTGGGTCCTAGCGGGAGTGGATGAGCAGTTCTTC. The chain recombines TRBV30 with TRBJ2-1, with 10 nucleotides matching TRBD2. Germline CDR1 GTSNPN, CDR2 SVGIG (reference sequence). This CDR3 comprises 13 residues. The ends lost 5 bases at V and 8 bases at J; junction bases unmatched: 6.

This clone was detected only a few times. The chain carries TRBV6-1 and TRBJ2-7; D is unresolved. The V gene lost 10 bases and the J gene lost 0 bases, with 10 bases spanning the gap. The germline V gene encodes CDR1 MNHNS and CDR2 SASEGT. This CDR3 spans 12 amino acids. CDR3: CATRAASYEQYF. The CDR3 nucleotides are TGTGCCACCCGCGCAGCCTCCTACGAGCAGTACTTC.

The genes are TRBV27 and TRBJ1-4; D gene ambiguous. This CDR3 region has 13 residues. V shed 6 bases and J shed 7 bases, with 12 bases lying between them. Germline V gene data show CDR1 as MNHEY and CDR2 as SMNVEV (reference sequence). The CDR3 bases are TGTGCCAGCAGCTCCCCGCCGGGTGAAAAACTGTTTTTT. It specifies CASSSPPGEKLFF.

A few counts support this clone. J is TRBJ1-1 and V is TRBV7-9; D gene uncertain. CDR3 length: 11 amino acids. V was cut by 11 bases and J by 0 bases, with 7 bases left in between. The V gene's germline CDR1 is SEHNR and CDR2 FQNEAQ (reference sequence). The DNA of the CDR3 is TGTGCCTCGAGTATGAACACTGAAGCTTTCTTT. Translating it yields CASSMNTEAFF.

This rearrangement joins TRBV5-6 to TRBJ2-7, with D possibly matching TRBD2 (5 bases). Germline V lookup: CDR1 SGHDT, CDR2 YYEEEE. CDR3 length: 14 amino acids. Between the trimmed V and J ends, which lost 0 bases and 6 bases, there was a span of 13 bases. CDR3 region: CASSLGTGYVEQYF. The CDR3 DNA is TGTGCCAGCAGCTTGGGGACGGGATATGTCGAGCAGTACTTC.

The chain combines TRBV14 with TRBJ1-2; D remains ambiguous. Germline assignment: CDR1 SGHDN and CDR2 FVKESK. This CDR3 has 14 amino acids. The V end lost 1 base, the J end lost 7 bases, and 13 bases lay between the germline ends. The CDR3 is CASSQGAPGFGYTF. CDR3 nucleotides: TGTGCCAGCAGCCAAGGGGCCCCGGGGTTTGGCTACACCTTC.

This chain uses TRBV28 with TRBJ2-1, with TRBD1 identical over 11 bases. Trimming took 5 bases from V and 7 from J; bases not matched to a gene: 7. The germline V gene has CDR1 MDHEN and CDR2 SYDVKM. The CDR3 is made up of 15 amino acids. This chain's CDR3 is CASSLGTGGQNEQFF. The CDR3 nucleotides read TGTGCCAGCAGTCTGGGGACAGGGGGTCAGAATGAGCAGTTCTTC.

The V and J genes are TRBV7-9 and TRBJ1-2, with D maybe TRBD1 (5 bases). Trimming took 0 bases from V and 8 from J, leaving 13 bases between them. Germline assignment: CDR1 SEHNR and CDR2 FQNEAQ (reference sequence). The CDR3 extends over 14 amino acids. The CDR3 DNA reads as TGTGCCAGCAGCTTAGCCAGGGAGGGGTACGGCTACACCTTC. As protein: CASSLAREGYGYTF.

This clone was detected only once. V and J are TRBV4-1 and TRBJ1-3; D gene uncertain. From germline, CDR1 is MGHRA and CDR2 YSYEKL. The length of the CDR3 is 15 residues. V lost 0 bases and J 9 bases, leaving 15 bases between the germline ends. The CDR3 coding sequence is TGCGCCAGCAGCCAAGATCGGTCTCCGGGTACCACCATATATTTT. This sequence encodes CASSQDRSPGTTIYF.

This chain links TRBV5-1 with TRBJ2-7; the D is unclear. This CDR3 is 11 amino acids long. The germline V gene encodes CDR1 SGHRS and CDR2 YFSETQ. Between the trimmed V and J ends, which lost 4 bases and 6 bases, there was a span of 8 bases. The CDR3 DNA sequence: TGCGCCAGCAGCATTGGGCGCGAGCAGTACTTC. Amino acids: CASSIGREQYF.

This chain uses TRBV19 with TRBJ1-1, with D unresolved. The CDR3 runs to 12 residues. Between the trimmed V and J ends, which lost 9 bases and 0 bases, there was a span of 8 bases. Germline loops: CDR1 LNHDA, CDR2 SQIVND (reference sequence). The CDR3 here is CASRTVNTEAFF. The CDR3 nucleotides read TGTGCCAGCCGGACTGTGAACACTGAAGCTTTCTTT.

The rearrangement joins TRBV4-1 to TRBJ2-1; D may be TRBD2 (5 bases). Germline V gives CDR1 MGHRA, CDR2 YSYEKL. CDR3 size: 14 residues. V was clipped by 4 bases and J by 2 bases, with 9 bases between them. DNA of the CDR3: TGCGCCAGCAGCCTCGAGGGAACCTACAATGAGCAGTTCTTC. Its translation is CASSLEGTYNEQFF.

With respect to this clone: Within the sample, other DNA sequences also encode this same CDR3. The chain is built from TRBV19 and TRBJ1-1; D unresolved. Per the germline V gene, CDR1 is LNHDA and CDR2 is SQIVND (reference sequence). V was cut by 3 bases and J by 2 bases, with 10 bases left in between. The CDR3 runs 14 residues. CDR3 in amino acids: CASSIGGPNTEAFF. CDR3 nucleotide sequence: TGTGCCAGTAGTATCGGAGGTCCAAACACTGAAGCTTTCTTT.

The chain is built from TRBV27 and TRBJ1-1, with no clear D. V was pared by 2 bases and J by 5 bases, with 9 bases between. The CDR3 spans 13 residues. The V gene's germline CDR1 is MNHEY and CDR2 SMNVEV (reference sequence). The CDR3, as DNA: TGTGCCAGCAGTTTACAGGCCGAAACTGAAGCTTTCTTT. This encodes CASSLQAETEAFF.

The chain links TRBV19 to TRBJ2-1; perhaps D is TRBD1 or TRBD2 (5 bases each). This CDR3 spans 15 amino acids. Trimming cost V 0 bases and J 2 bases, with 8 bases left between them. Per germline, CDR1 LNHDA and CDR2 SQIVND (reference sequence). The CDR3 sequence is CASSIDRDPYNEQFF. As DNA, the CDR3 is TGTGCCAGTAGTATAGACAGGGACCCCTACAATGAGCAGTTCTTC.

The chain links TRBV6-5 to TRBJ2-7; 9 nucleotides match TRBD1. The CDR3 sequence is 14 residues long. The ends lost 3 bases at V and 5 bases at J; junction bases unmatched: 5. Germline CDR1 and CDR2: MNHEY and SVGAGI. The CDR3 loop is CASSYSGQGNEQYF. In nucleotides, the CDR3 is TGTGCCAGCAGTTATTCAGGACAGGGGAACGAGCAGTACTTC.

The chain links TRBV27 to TRBJ1-2; no reliable D call. Germline loops: CDR1 MNHEY, CDR2 SMNVEV (reference sequence). This CDR3 comprises 13 residues. Deletions cut 5 bases from V and 3 bases from J, with 10 bases between. CDR3: CASSESLYYGYTF. Written as DNA, the CDR3 is TGTGCCAGCAGTGAAAGTTTGTACTATGGCTACACCTTC.

The chain has TRBV4-1 and TRBJ1-2; 7 nucleotides match TRBD1. The V segment lost 4 bases and the J segment 7 bases; nucleotides outside the gene matches: 12. Germline V gene data show CDR1 as MGHRA and CDR2 as YSYEKL. The CDR3 is 15 residues long. This chain's CDR3 is CASSPQGVEIFGYTF. DNA for the CDR3: TGCGCCAGCAGCCCCCAGGGGGTGGAAATATTTGGCTACACCTTC.

V usage is TRBV10-1 and J usage is TRBJ2-3, with D maybe TRBD2 (6 bases). CDR3 length equals 14 residues. Germline V gives CDR1 WNHNN, CDR2 SYGVQD (reference sequence). Trimming cost V 2 bases and J 10 bases, with 16 bases left between them. Here the CDR3 DNA reads TGCGCCAGCAGTGAGGGAGGGTTCCAGGTTCCGCAGTATTTT. Translating gives CASSEGGFQVPQYF.

This chain connects TRBV19 to TRBJ1-5, with D perhaps matching TRBD1 (5 bases). The CDR3 consists of 16 residues. V was cut by 5 bases and J by 5 bases, with 19 bases left in between. CDR1 LNHDA and CDR2 SQIVND come from the germline V gene (reference sequence). The CDR3 protein is CASSPDRDQNYQPQHF. The CDR3 coding sequence is TGTGCCAGTAGTCCCGACCGGGACCAAAACTATCAGCCCCAGCATTTT.

The chain links TRBV2 to TRBJ2-3; D ambiguous. The CDR3 extends over 14 amino acids. Germline CDR1 SNHLY, CDR2 FYNNEI. Trimming took off 3 bases at V and 0 bases at J, with 7 bases between the two ends. This chain's CDR3 is CASSESTSTDTQYF. The DNA of the CDR3 is TGTGCCAGCAGTGAGAGCACTAGCACAGATACGCAGTATTTT.

The chain links TRBV7-9 to TRBJ2-1, with 9 bases matching TRBD2. The germline CDR1 and CDR2 sequences are SEHNR and FQNEAQ (reference sequence). The J segment lost 9 bases and the V segment lost 5 bases, leaving 14 bases of the junction unmatched. This CDR3 comprises 16 residues. Written as DNA, the CDR3 is TGTGCCAGCAGCCCGTTTAGCGGGAGCCTCTTCGGTGAGCAGTTCTTC. This sequence encodes CASSPFSGSLFGEQFF.

The rearrangement joins TRBV27 to TRBJ2-1, with 12 bases aligning to TRBD2. This CDR3 comprises 14 residues. Germline CDR1 MNHEY, CDR2 SMNVEV (reference sequence). Losses at the gene ends were 8 bases for V and 4 bases for J; bases not matched to a gene: 3. The CDR3 here is CASLLAGGYNEQFF. Written as DNA, the CDR3 is TGTGCCAGCCTACTAGCGGGAGGATACAATGAGCAGTTCTTC.

The rearrangement links TRBV14 to TRBJ2-3; tentatively, D is TRBD2 (6 bases). The germline gives CDR1 SGHDN, CDR2 FVKESK. The V end lost 1 base, the J end lost 4 bases, and 15 bases lay between the germline ends. CDR3 length: 16 amino acids. The CDR3 region is CASSQVGGRGSDTQYF. The CDR3 DNA follows: TGTGCCAGCAGCCAAGTTGGCGGGCGGGGCTCAGATACGCAGTATTTT.